The clone carrying this T cell receptor (beta chain) was detected a few times. The antigen is unknown. There were at least 5.5 micrograms of total RNA extracted from every sample. Next came a second PCR, run for about 7 to 12 cycles, which used a sample-barcoded 5' primer along with a J-beta primer mix. Via MiXCR, TCRdb re-called the 5' RACE reads, giving one row per CDR3 protein. The sample yields roughly 1.5 million distinct CDR3 sequences, approximately 39% seen once. The source of the sample is a study of blood T cells in healthy people across ages. General study points: Observed TCR beta diversity per million T cells went down as age went up. This fall followed a roughly linear course with age.

The V and J ends lost 6 bases and 8 bases, in that order; junction bases with no gene match: 7. Germline V gene data show CDR1 as MNHNY and CDR2 as SVGAGI (reference sequence). This CDR3 comprises 15 residues. The sample consisted of blood. The clonotype comes from a woman younger than 35 in good health. V and J are TRBV6-6 and TRBJ2-1; 13 nucleotides agree with TRBD2. In nucleotides, the CDR3 is TGTGCCAGCAGACAAACTAGCGGGAGGGCACATGAGCAGTTCTTC. Translated: CASRQTSGRAHEQFF.